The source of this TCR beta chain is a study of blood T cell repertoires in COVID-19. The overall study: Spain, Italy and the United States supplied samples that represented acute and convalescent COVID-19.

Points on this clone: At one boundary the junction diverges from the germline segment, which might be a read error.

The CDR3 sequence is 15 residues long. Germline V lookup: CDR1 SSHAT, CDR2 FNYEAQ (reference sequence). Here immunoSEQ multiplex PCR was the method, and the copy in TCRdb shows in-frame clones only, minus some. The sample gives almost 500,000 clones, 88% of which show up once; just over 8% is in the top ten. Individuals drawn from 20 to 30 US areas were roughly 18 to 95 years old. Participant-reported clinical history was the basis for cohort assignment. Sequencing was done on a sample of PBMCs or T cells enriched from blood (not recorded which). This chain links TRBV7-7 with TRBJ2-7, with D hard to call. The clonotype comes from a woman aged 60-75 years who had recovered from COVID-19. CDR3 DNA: TGTGCTAGCAGCCCCCAAGGCCCAGAACGGAGCGAGCAGTACTTC. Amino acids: CASSPQGPERSEQYF.